This T cell receptor (beta chain) stems from a study of cytomegalovirus exposure and HLA in healthy donors. The study's findings and limits: Subsequent analysis found a tendency for first-cohort TCR clusters to co-occur within the approximately 130 validation repertoires. Approximately 160 TCR beta chains were listed as cytomegalovirus-associated.

Turning to this clone: What it binds is not known.

Clones were sequenced by immunoSEQ multiplex PCR, and TCRdb holds only the in-frame ones, with some missing. The sample consists of about 240,000 clones, approximately 86% of them appearing once. This CDR3 has 14 residues. Germline V lookup: CDR1 SNHLY, CDR2 FYNNEI. Trimming removed 8 bases from V and 1 base from J; junction bases left unmatched: 6. The genes are TRBV2 and TRBJ1-1, with TRBD1 matching 8 bases. The sample was PBMCs. The TCR comes from a woman aged 25 to 39 in good health and CMV-seropositive. CDR3 nucleotides: TGTGCCAGCTGTGTCGACAGGGGGAACACTGAAGCTTTCTTT. Translation gives CASCVDRGNTEAFF.